The 3 T cell receptor beta chains presented below share a single source sample, sequenced in a study of blood T cell repertoires in COVID-19. The assay was immunoSEQ multiplex PCR, and TCRdb's table has in-frame clones only and misses some. Among a few hundred thousand clones listed, about 89% were seen once. Sequenced: peripheral blood. All receptors come from a woman in her 50s with acute or convalescent COVID-19.

The genes are TRBV27 and TRBJ1-4, with TRBD1 matching 9 bases. The V gene's germline CDR1 is MNHEY and CDR2 SMNVEV (reference sequence). J lost 5 bases, V lost 2 bases, and 6 bases had no gene match. This CDR3 has 16 residues. CDR3 region: CASSLAPGTGNEKLFF. The DNA for the CDR3 is TGTGCCAGCAGTTTAGCCCCCGGGACAGGGAATGAAAAACTGTTTTTT.

About this clone itself: Other DNA sequences within the sample encode an identical CDR3. The chain employs TRBV18 and TRBJ1-2; 7 bases are a match to TRBD1. The CDR3 consists of 13 residues. Germline V gene lookup returns CDR1 KGHSH and CDR2 LQKENI. The V gene end was trimmed by 3 bases and the J gene end by 2 bases; junction bases not matched to a gene: 0. CDR3 in amino acids: CASSPGQNYGYTF. The CDR3 DNA follows: TGTGCCAGCTCACCGGGACAGAACTATGGCTACACCTTC.

The chain uses TRBV12-5 and TRBJ2-2; D may be TRBD1 (6 bases). Trimming cost V 0 bases and J 0 bases, with 14 bases left between them. CDR1 and CDR2 (germline): LGHNT, FRNRAP. CDR3 size: 18 residues. CDR3 nucleotides: TGTGCTAGTGGTTTGGTAGACCTCGGACAGCCGAACACCGGGGAGCTGTTTTTT. It encodes CASGLVDLGQPNTGELFF.